Listed below are T cell receptor beta chains from one sample, sequenced in a study of blood T cell repertoires in COVID-19. The repertoire was sequenced with immunoSEQ multiplex PCR; TCRdb's copy has only in-frame clones and lacks some. Seen here are 290,000 or so clones, around 90% observed once, and the top ten hold about 2.5%. The sample taken for sequencing was peripheral blood. These receptors originate from a man aged 18 to 29 with active or convalescent COVID-19. CDR3s include the opening cysteine and the closing phenylalanine or tryptophan. The D gene is left open where the match is weak. Expanded clones are given a class, and other clones once, few, many or no size at all.

J gene	V gene	clone size	CDR3 length	D gene	CDR3 protein	CDR3 DNA
TRBJ2-7	TRBV10-3	-	14	TRBD1	CATRNGQGGYEQYF	TGTGCCACCAGGAATGGACAGGGAGGCTACGAGCAGTACTTC
TRBJ2-5	TRBV9	-	15	-	CASSVAQGGGETQYF	TGTGCCAGCAGCGTAGCTCAGGGAGGAGGGGAGACCCAGTACTTC
TRBJ2-7	TRBV18	-	15	-	CASSPGQLTTYEQYF	TGTGCCAGCTCACCAGGGCAGTTAACAACCTACGAGCAGTACTTC
TRBJ2-4	TRBV3-1/TRBV3-2	-	16	TRBD1	CASSVPGGVGKNIQYF	TGTGCCAGCAGCGTCCCAGGGGGCGTTGGCAAAAACATTCAGTACTTC
TRBJ1-2	TRBV7-2	-	13	TRBD1	CASTVDRVYGYTF	TGTGCCAGCACCGTGGACAGGGTCTATGGCTACACCTTC
TRBJ1-5	TRBV4-1	-	18	TRBD1	CASSHPPRDRGRNQPQHF	TGCGCCAGCAGCCATCCACCTCGGGACAGGGGGCGCAATCAGCCCCAGCATTTT
TRBJ1-5	TRBV19	-	13	-	CASSDTTVGPQHF	TGTGCCAGTAGTGACACGACCGTTGGGCCCCAGCATTTT
TRBJ2-2	TRBV5-1	-	17	-	CASFKGVWDSNTGELFF	TGCGCCAGCTTCAAAGGGGTCTGGGACTCGAACACCGGGGAGCTGTTTTTT
TRBJ1-1	TRBV19	once	16	-	CASSLPPGTAGTEAFF	TGTGCCAGTAGTCTTCCCCCCGGGACGGCGGGGACTGAAGCTTTCTTT
TRBJ2-5	TRBV11-2	-	14	-	CASTLGQGFETQYF	TGTGCCAGCACCCTGGGACAAGGCTTTGAGACCCAGTACTTC
TRBJ2-7	TRBV3-1/TRBV3-2	-	17	TRBD2	CASSQGFSGRRLSEQYF	TGTGCCAGCAGCCAAGGGTTTAGCGGGAGGAGACTTAGCGAGCAGTACTTC